The following is a T cell receptor beta chain sequence with its context. Its antigen remains unknown. The source of the sample is a study of shared clonotypes between healthy human individuals. Study-level points and caveats: Blood was the only sampled material, and tissue repertoires likely differ. Estimated richness was generally greater in naive than memory subsets. The study drew on few donors, limiting represented genetic and exposure-history diversity.

The CDR3 contains 14 residues. The germline V and J ends were trimmed by 5 bases and 5 bases, with 13 bases remaining between them. The germline gives CDR1 LNHDA, CDR2 SQIVND (reference sequence). CD45RO-negative CD8 cells positively selected for CCR7 made up the naive population, which excluded terminally differentiated effector memory CD45RA+ cells. Tens of thousands of T cell genomes, or 200 ng DNA, went into the sorted-subset replicate PCRs. Data came from immunoSEQ multiplex PCR; TCRdb stores just in-frame clones and leaves some out. Altogether millions of clones are present, 85% to 95% being singletons, with the ten largest covering roughly 1.7%.

The rearrangement links TRBV19 to TRBJ1-5; D not resolved. This receptor was taken from a man aged 18-30 years in good health. Some clones in this sample may be carry-over from other donors' samples. Material for sequencing was naive CD8+ T cells from PBMCs. The CDR3 coding sequence is TGTGCCAGTAGTGCCCGGGCAGAATATCAGCCCCAGCATTTT. This codes for CASSARAEYQPQHF.